The 22 T cell receptor beta chains listed next were all sequenced from one sample in a study of metastatic and nonmetastatic thyroid tumors. TCRdb called clones again from the PCR reads with MiXCR. The table lists around 15,000 clones, roughly 22% of them singletons. All patients reached thyroid surgery having received no treatment beforehand. Sequencing used adjacent normal tissue. The receptors shown here come from a female donor with papillary thyroid cancer or a benign thyroid nodule (not recorded which). Some clones in this sample may be carry-over from other donors' samples.

This clone occurred a few times. The chain joins TRBV6-1 to TRBJ1-2; D is ambiguous. Trimming removed 3 bases at V and 2 bases at J, with 7 bases between. Germline V gene data show CDR1 as MNHNS and CDR2 as SASEGT. This CDR3 comprises 13 residues. In DNA form, the CDR3 reads TGTGCCAGCAGTGACAGCAGAAACTATGGCTACACCTTC. It codes for CASSDSRNYGYTF.

This clone was picked up one time. V and J are TRBV27 and TRBJ1-4, with D perhaps TRBD1 (5 bases). The germline gives CDR1 MNHEY, CDR2 SMNVEV (reference sequence). This CDR3 has 19 residues. Trimming stripped 2 bases from V and 0 bases from J, with 19 bases between. In DNA, the CDR3 is TGTGCCAGCAGTTTAGGCCCCCCGGGACGCTCTGCAACTAATGAAAAACTGTTTTTT. This sequence encodes CASSLGPPGRSATNEKLFF.

This clone has a handful of counts. The chain recombines TRBV11-2 with TRBJ1-1, with a tentative D call TRBD1 (5 bases). Per the germline V gene, CDR1 is SGHAT and CDR2 is FQNNGV. V dropped 5 bases and J dropped 6 bases, with 13 bases sitting between them. CDR3 length equals 13 residues. The CDR3 loop reads CASSQSQGAEAFF. The CDR3 DNA is TGTGCCAGCAGCCAGAGCCAGGGTGCTGAAGCTTTCTTT.

The genes are TRBV7-9 and TRBJ2-7; D is ambiguous. Trimming left V 1 base short and J 3 bases short, with 7 bases between. CDR3 length equals 13 residues. CDR1 SEHNR and CDR2 FQNEAQ come from the germline V gene (reference sequence). The CDR3 bases are TGTGCCAGCAGCTTAGACCCCGGCTACGAGCAGTACTTC. Translation gives CASSLDPGYEQYF.

J is TRBJ2-5 and V is TRBV11-2; D gene unclear. Trimming removed 7 bases at V and 4 bases at J, with 13 bases between. Per germline, CDR1 SGHAT and CDR2 FQNNGV. CDR3 size: 13 residues. The CDR3 DNA reads as TGTGCCAGCAACAACGGTGCTTTAGAGACCCAGTACTTC. Protein sequence: CASNNGALETQYF.

This clone was picked up a small number of times. The chain carries TRBV6-2 or TRBV6-3 and TRBJ1-1; D is uncertain. Germline V gives CDR1 MNHEY, CDR2 SVGEGT. Trimming took off 0 bases at V and 1 base at J, with 3 bases between the two ends. The CDR3 spans 13 residues. The CDR3 loop reads CASSYSENTEAFF. The CDR3, as DNA: TGTGCCAGCAGTTACTCGGAGAACACTGAAGCTTTCTTT.

A remark on this clone: A much larger clone lies a single base off, so this may be a read error. The genes are TRBV27 and TRBJ1-2, with D possibly being TRBD1 (6 bases). CDR1 is MNHEY and CDR2 is SMNVEV in the germline V gene (reference sequence). This CDR3 contains 16 residues. The CDR3 coding sequence is TGTGCCAGCAGTCCCGAGGGGGGGCGCTCGGCCTATGTCTACACCTTC. It encodes CASSPEGGRSAYVYTF.

Regarding this clone: Just one base apart from a much larger clone, this may be a read error. This sample includes further DNA sequences coding for the same CDR3. CDR3 amino acids: CASSVPIGEGADTQYF. CDR3 sequence (DNA): TGCGCCAGCAGCGTCCCCATAGGTGAAGGAGCAGATACGCAGTATTTT. The V gene is TRBV5-1, the J gene TRBJ2-3; D is unclear. The CDR3 consists of 16 residues. The V gene's germline CDR1 is SGHRS and CDR2 YFSETQ. Trimming took 4 bases from V and 4 from J, leaving 19 bases between them.

This clone was recorded a few times. The chain combines TRBV24-1 with TRBJ2-1; 12 bases align to TRBD1. Germline CDR1 is KGHDR and CDR2 is SFDVKD. The CDR3 runs 17 residues. V dropped 4 bases and J dropped 6; count of bases not matched to a gene: 9. CDR3 amino acids: CATSDPRRDRGPNEQFF. The DNA for the CDR3 is TGTGCCACCAGTGACCCACGCCGGGACAGGGGGCCCAATGAGCAGTTCTTC.

The chain has TRBV10-1 and TRBJ2-7; 8 bases fit TRBD1. V trimming: 8 bases; J trimming: 8 bases; junction bases outside the gene matches: 17. The CDR3 loop spans 15 amino acids. CDR1 and CDR2 (germline): WNHNN, SYGVQD (reference sequence). The CDR3 bases are TGCGCCAGCGCACGGACAGGGTCCTGGGGTGACAAGCAGTACTTC. This encodes CASARTGSWGDKQYF.

The chain joins TRBV20-1 to TRBJ1-2; TRBD1 matches 12 bases. The germline V gene encodes CDR1 DFQATT and CDR2 SNEGSKA (reference sequence). CDR3 length: 14 residues. With V trimmed by 6 bases and J by 8 bases, 10 bases remained unmatched. The CDR3 region is CSATFGTGGRGYTF. In DNA form, the CDR3 reads TGCAGTGCCACCTTCGGGACAGGGGGCCGGGGCTACACCTTC.

J is TRBJ2-1 and V is TRBV7-2, with TRBD1 identical over 7 bases. Trimming at V came to 5 bases and at J to 8 bases, leaving 9 bases not matched to a gene. Germline values: CDR1 SGHTA, CDR2 FQGNSA. This CDR3 spans 14 amino acids. CDR3 sequence reads: CASSPRGQGDEQFF. DNA for the CDR3: TGTGCCAGCAGCCCAAGGGGGCAGGGCGATGAGCAGTTCTTC.

In regard to this clone: Within the sample, other DNA sequences also encode this same CDR3. V is TRBV11-2 and J is TRBJ1-2; the match to TRBD1 covers 10 bases. The germline V gene encodes CDR1 SGHAT and CDR2 FQNNGV. The CDR3 has 17 amino acids. V shed 5 bases, J shed 1 base, and the junction held 10 bases outside the gene matches. CDR3 nucleotide sequence: TGTGCCAGCAGCGAAGGGGGGACAGGGGCACTTAACTATGGCTACACCTTC. Translating it yields CASSEGGTGALNYGYTF.

This clone occurred a few times. CDR3 nucleotides: TGTGCCAGCAGTCTGGAATCGGCAGGGGGCTATCAGCCCCAGCATTTT. It encodes CASSLESAGGYQPQHF. The chain combines TRBV6-1 with TRBJ1-5; 8 positions match TRBD1. The CDR3 sequence is 16 residues long. The V gene's germline CDR1 is MNHNS and CDR2 SASEGT. V was clipped by 5 bases and J by 5 bases; unmatched bases: 11.

CDR3 loop: CASSPGLAAVLPYEQYF. DNA for the CDR3: TGCGCCAGCAGCCCCGGACTAGCGGCAGTCCTCCCCTACGAGCAGTACTTC. This chain uses TRBV5-1 with TRBJ2-7; TRBD2 aligns across 10 bases. The CDR3 sequence is 17 residues long. Looked up from germline, CDR1 is SGHRS and CDR2 is YFSETQ. The V segment lost 4 bases and the J segment 2 bases; nucleotides outside the gene matches: 12.

The V gene is TRBV5-1, the J gene TRBJ2-5, with 7 bases identical to TRBD2. Trimming at V came to 4 bases and at J to 0 bases, leaving 6 bases not matched to a gene. CDR1 is SGHRS and CDR2 is YFSETQ in the germline V gene. This CDR3 spans 15 amino acids. The CDR3 spells CASSLGGTHQETQYF. As DNA, the CDR3 is TGCGCCAGCAGCCTGGGAGGGACTCACCAAGAGACCCAGTACTTC.

A few counts support this clone. This chain uses TRBV28 with TRBJ2-2; a weak D match, TRBD1 (5 bases). V was clipped by 7 bases and J by 0 bases, with 9 bases between them. The V gene's germline CDR1 is MDHEN and CDR2 SYDVKM. This CDR3 comprises 14 residues. The CDR3 sequence: CASIAGPNTGELFF. As DNA, the CDR3 is TGTGCCAGCATAGCAGGGCCGAACACCGGGGAGCTGTTTTTT.

A remark on this clone: This specimen includes other DNA sequences encoding the same CDR3. The V call is TRBV27, the J call TRBJ1-1; no firm D call. Germline CDR1 is MNHEY and CDR2 is SMNVEV (reference sequence). The CDR3 runs to 15 residues. Trimming left V 3 bases short and J 4 bases short, with 15 bases between. CDR3 sequence: CASSFGSPGSTEAFF. CDR3 nucleotide sequence: TGTGCCAGCAGTTTTGGGAGCCCCGGTAGCACTGAAGCTTTCTTT.

This clone was found a few times. The chain couples TRBV6-1 to TRBJ1-4, with a weak D call TRBD1 (5 bases). The germline gives CDR1 MNHNS, CDR2 SASEGT. Deletions cut 7 bases from V and 16 bases from J, with 19 bases between. The CDR3 extends over 12 amino acids. CDR3 region: CASTPQRGVTFF. DNA of the CDR3: TGTGCCAGCACCCCTCAAAGAGGGGTTACGTTTTTT.

This clone was recorded a few times. The chain links TRBV6-1 to TRBJ2-7; tentatively, D is TRBD1 (5 bases). Germline V gene data show CDR1 as MNHNS and CDR2 as SASEGT. The CDR3 has 12 residues. V dropped 6 bases and J dropped 3 bases, with 9 bases sitting between them. The CDR3 DNA is TGTGCCAGCAGGGAAAGGGGCTACGAGCAGTACTTC. It codes for CASRERGYEQYF.

The CDR3 region has the DNA TGTGCCAGCAGTTACTCAAATCTCAACCAAGCTTTCTTT. Translated, it gives CASSYSNLNQAFF. The genes are TRBV6-5 and TRBJ1-1; D remains ambiguous. Trimming stripped 0 bases from V and 9 bases from J, with 11 bases between. Looked up from germline, CDR1 is MNHEY and CDR2 is SVGAGI. This CDR3 is built from 13 residues.

V and J are TRBV15 and TRBJ2-3, with D perhaps assigned TRBD1 or TRBD2 (5 bases each). Germline-derived CDR1 and CDR2 are LNHNV and YYDKDF (reference sequence). The V gene lost 3 bases and the J gene lost 0 bases, with 13 bases spanning the gap. The CDR3 is 16 residues long. The CDR3 region has the DNA TGTGCCACCAGCAGGGGCTGGGGACCCAGCACAGATACGCAGTATTTT. Translated, it gives CATSRGWGPSTDTQYF.